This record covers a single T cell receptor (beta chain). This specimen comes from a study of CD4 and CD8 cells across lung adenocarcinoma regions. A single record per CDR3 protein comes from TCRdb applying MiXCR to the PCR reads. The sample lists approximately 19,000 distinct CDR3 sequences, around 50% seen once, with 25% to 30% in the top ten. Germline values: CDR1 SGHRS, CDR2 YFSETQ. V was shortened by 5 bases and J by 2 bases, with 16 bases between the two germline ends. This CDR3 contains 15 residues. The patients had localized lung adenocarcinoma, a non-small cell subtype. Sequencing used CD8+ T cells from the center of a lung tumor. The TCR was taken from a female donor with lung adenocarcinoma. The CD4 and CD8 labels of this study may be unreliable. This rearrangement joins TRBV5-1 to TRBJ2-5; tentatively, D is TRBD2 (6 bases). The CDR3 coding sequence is TGCGCCAGCAGTACGGGACTCGGAGGGCAAGAGACCCAGTACTTC. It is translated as CASSTGLGGQETQYF.